Below, 7 T cell receptor beta chains from the same sample are listed, as sequenced in a study of blood T cell repertoires in COVID-19. Sequencing was performed with immunoSEQ multiplex PCR; in TCRdb, only in-frame clones are kept and a portion is missing. The table records 250,000 to 300,000 clones, approximately 86% of them present only once. The sample comprised peripheral blood. These receptors were taken from a man younger than 35 with active or convalescent COVID-19.

The chain joins TRBV3-1 (or the pseudogene TRBV3-2) to TRBJ2-7, with 7 bases lining up with TRBD1. The CDR3 consists of 14 residues. Trimming at V came to 5 bases and at J to 4 bases, leaving 8 bases not matched to a gene. CDR1 LGHDT and CDR2 YNNKEL come from the germline V gene (reference sequence). The DNA of the CDR3 is TGTGCCAGCAGCTACCGGGACAGAGGGTACGAGCAGTACTTC. Protein sequence: CASSYRDRGYEQYF.

The CDR3 protein is CAIPGQDGIGGANVLTF. For the CDR3, the DNA is TGTGCCATCCCGGGACAGGACGGTATTGGGGGGGCCAACGTCCTGACTTTC. The genes are TRBV6-4 and TRBJ2-6; TRBD1 matches at 8 bases. Trimming removed 10 bases from V and 4 bases from J; junction bases left unmatched: 15. The CDR3 length is 17 residues. In germline, CDR1 is MRHNA, CDR2 SNTAGT.

The chain couples TRBV24-1 to TRBJ2-1; 9 bases match TRBD2. Germline assignment: CDR1 KGHDR and CDR2 SFDVKD. V trimming: 7 bases; J trimming: 7 bases; junction bases outside the gene matches: 4. CDR3 length: 13 residues. CDR3 loop: CATSRREGNEQFF. The CDR3 nucleotides read TGTGCCACCAGCAGGCGGGAGGGAAATGAGCAGTTCTTC.

The genes are TRBV27 and TRBJ1-3, with a weak D call TRBD1 (5 bases). The CDR3 loop spans 14 amino acids. Germline CDR1 and CDR2: MNHEY and SMNVEV (reference sequence). Trimming took off 3 bases at V and 4 bases at J, with 10 bases between the two ends. Here the CDR3 reads CASSFSRQGNTIYF. The CDR3 nucleotides read TGTGCCAGCAGTTTTAGCAGACAGGGAAACACCATATATTTT.

V gene TRBV2 combines with J gene TRBJ1-2; 8 bases map to TRBD1. J was trimmed by 4 bases and V by 10 bases; bases with no gene match: 8. Germline V gene sequence: CDR1 SNHLY, CDR2 FYNNEI. There are 13 residues in the CDR3. CDR3 sequence reads: CATPGQDPYGYTF. The CDR3 DNA sequence: TGTGCCACCCCGGGACAGGATCCCTATGGCTACACCTTC.

The genes are TRBV5-1 and TRBJ2-2, with 7 bases fitting TRBD1. Trimming cost V 3 bases and J 0 bases; bases outside gene matches: 2. CDR3 length: 15 residues. Germline assignment: CDR1 SGHRS and CDR2 YFSETQ. In DNA form, the CDR3 reads TGCGCCAGCAGCTCGGGACAGCCGAACACCGGGGAGCTGTTTTTT. This codes for CASSSGQPNTGELFF.

The chain couples TRBV10-1 to TRBJ1-5; no firm D call. The germline V gene has CDR1 WNHNN and CDR2 SYGVQD (reference sequence). The length of the CDR3 is 10 residues. The V end was cut by 8 bases, the J end by 4 bases, with 3 bases between. CDR3 loop: CASRNQPQHF. CDR3 sequence (DNA): TGCGCCAGCCGTAATCAGCCCCAGCATTTT.